The 21 T cell receptor beta chains given below trace back to one sample, sequenced in a study of blood T cells in healthy people across ages. The use of a sample-barcoded 5' primer and a J-beta primer mix characterized a second PCR of about 7 to 12 cycles. TCRdb re-derived calls from the 5' RACE reads in MiXCR, one entry per CDR3 protein. The sample records around 990,000 distinct CDR3 sequences, approximately 25% being singletons. This sample was also put to use in a study of T cells of mothers and their children.

Specimen: blood. The receptors originated from a girl aged 2 to 9 in good health.

This clonotype has a handful of counts. The rearrangement joins TRBV12-3 or TRBV12-4 to TRBJ1-3; 10 nucleotides agree with TRBD1. V was clipped by 7 bases and J by 3 bases; unmatched bases: 6. This CDR3 contains 15 residues. CDR3 nucleotides: TGTGCCAGCAAGGACAGGGGGGAAAATGGAAACACCATATATTTT. Its protein product is CASKDRGENGNTIYF.

The chain is built from TRBV9 and TRBJ2-7, with D uncertain. The CDR3 length is 13 residues. Germline V CDR1 and CDR2: SGDLS, YYNGEE. V gave up 0 bases and J gave up 3 bases, with 7 bases separating them. CDR3 sequence reads: CASSVGQIYEQYF. The CDR3 DNA follows: TGTGCCAGCAGCGTAGGGCAGATCTACGAGCAGTACTTC.

The chain recombines TRBV4-2 with TRBJ2-2; no reliable D call. V lost 3 bases, J lost 1 base, and 9 bases lay in between. The CDR3 is made up of 15 amino acids. CDR1 is LGHNA and CDR2 is YNFKEQ in the germline V gene. CDR3 loop: CASSHVGQNTGELFF. CDR3 bases: TGTGCCAGCAGCCATGTTGGGCAGAACACCGGGGAGCTGTTTTTT.

The chain couples TRBV5-1 to TRBJ2-5, with 14 bases aligning to TRBD2. Germline CDR1 is SGHRS and CDR2 is YFSETQ. Trimming removed 3 bases from V and 4 bases from J; junction bases left unmatched: 11. The CDR3 length is 18 residues. The CDR3 sequence: CASSSGLAGGPDRETQYF. The DNA for the CDR3 is TGCGCCAGCAGCTCAGGACTAGCGGGGGGCCCAGACCGAGAGACCCAGTACTTC.

This clonotype was observed a few times. Here the CDR3 reads CASSPSGTPSHEQYF. CDR3 in DNA: TGTGCCAGCAGCCCCTCCGGGACTCCCAGTCACGAGCAGTACTTC. The chain combines TRBV7-2 with TRBJ2-7; weak D call: TRBD2 (6 bases). Trimming removed 5 bases from V and 5 bases from J, with 19 bases in between. The CDR3 covers 15 residues. CDR1 is SGHTA, CDR2 FQGNSA, per germline.

The V gene is TRBV12-3 or TRBV12-4, the J gene TRBJ1-1; the match to TRBD1 covers 7 bases. This CDR3 spans 13 amino acids. The J segment lost 4 bases and the V segment lost 3 bases, leaving 2 bases of the junction unmatched. The CDR3 DNA follows: TGTGCCAGCAGTTTGCAGGGGGTCACTGAAGCTTTCTTT. Translation gives CASSLQGVTEAFF.

V usage is TRBV3-1 and J usage is TRBJ2-5; 7 bases align to TRBD1. The J call could be wrong; TRBJ2-1 is a better fit for the DNA end. This CDR3 comprises 14 residues. Germline CDR1 is LGHDT and CDR2 is YNNKEL (reference sequence). The CDR3 sequence is CASSQGKGADEQFF. Here the CDR3 DNA reads TGTGCCAGCAGCCAAGGTAAGGGGGCGGATGAGCAGTTCTTC.

This clonotype showed up just a few times. This chain connects TRBV5-1 to TRBJ1-4; 7 nucleotides agree with TRBD1. Germline-derived CDR1 and CDR2 are SGHRS and YFSETQ. This CDR3 is built from 14 residues. V lost 4 bases to trimming and J lost 1 base; unmatched junction nucleotides: 1. The CDR3 protein is CASSQGETNEKLFF. CDR3 nucleotides: TGCGCCAGCAGCCAGGGGGAAACTAATGAAAAACTGTTTTTT. Looking up the rest from reference TRBV5-1 and TRBJ1-4 gives the full variable domain: KAGVTQTPRYLIKTRGQQVTLSCSPISGHRSVSWYQQTPGQGLQFLFEYFSETQRNKGNFPGRFSGRQFSNSRSEMNVSTLELGDSALYLCASSQGETNEKLFFGSGTQLSVL.

The chain uses TRBV5-1 and TRBJ1-4; perhaps TRBD1 as D (6 bases). The CDR3 extends over 14 amino acids. The V gene lost 5 bases and the J gene lost 8 bases, with 16 bases spanning the gap. Germline loops: CDR1 SGHRS, CDR2 YFSETQ. The CDR3 DNA is TGCGCCAGCAGTTGGGGGGGGCCGGAAGAAAAACTGTTTTTT. Translation: CASSWGGPEEKLFF.

This clonotype was observed at least ten times. The J gene is TRBJ2-3, the V gene TRBV7-3, with 11 bases aligning to TRBD2. Germline values: CDR1 SGHTA, CDR2 FQGTGA. This CDR3 contains 16 residues. The V and J ends lost 2 bases and 5 bases, in that order; junction bases with no gene match: 6. The CDR3 DNA follows: TGTGCCAGCAGCTTATCACTAGCGGGAGAAGGAGATACGCAGTATTTT. It is translated as CASSLSLAGEGDTQYF.

This clonotype was counted only a few times. V usage is TRBV5-1 and J usage is TRBJ2-5; 8 bases agree with TRBD2. Germline V gene sequence: CDR1 SGHRS, CDR2 YFSETQ. The CDR3 is 16 residues long. Unmatched junction bases numbered 9, after V lost 4 bases and J lost 1 base. The CDR3 region has the DNA TGCGCCAGCAGCCCCGGGACTAGAAGGAGCCAAGAGACCCAGTACTTC. Translated, it gives CASSPGTRRSQETQYF.

The chain carries TRBV6-5 and TRBJ2-7; 7 bases map to TRBD1. The CDR3 extends over 15 amino acids. The V gene's germline CDR1 is MNHEY and CDR2 SVGAGI. V was clipped by 0 bases and J by 3 bases; unmatched bases: 5. The CDR3: CASSYSPGQLYEQYF. The CDR3 nucleotides read TGTGCCAGCAGTTACTCCCCGGGACAGCTCTACGAGCAGTACTTC.

A few counts support this clonotype. V usage is TRBV28 and J usage is TRBJ2-5; maybe TRBD2 (6 bases). V was clipped by 5 bases and J by 0 bases, with 19 bases between them. CDR1 MDHEN and CDR2 SYDVKM come from the germline V gene. The CDR3 consists of 17 residues. The DNA for the CDR3 is TGTGCCAGCAGTCCCTGGACTACTCAGTCGTACCAAGAGACCCAGTACTTC. Amino acid sequence: CASSPWTTQSYQETQYF.

This clonotype has a count of ten or more. The chain uses TRBV28 and TRBJ1-2; D remains ambiguous. This CDR3 is 14 amino acids long. Germline V lookup: CDR1 MDHEN, CDR2 SYDVKM. V lost 1 base, J lost 2 bases, and 8 bases lay in between. CDR3 nucleotide sequence: TGTGCCAGCAGTTTATTAACGGGAAACTATGGCTACACCTTC. Encoded protein: CASSLLTGNYGYTF.

Comments on this clonotype: One end of the junction is discordant with germline, which a read error may explain. In DNA form, the CDR3 reads TGTGCCACCAGCAAAGCGGGAGGGCCTGTAGACATTCAGTACTTC. This sequence encodes CATSKAGGPVDIQYF. The chain employs TRBV11-2 and TRBJ2-4; TRBD2 matches at 10 bases. Germline CDR1 reads SGHAT; CDR2 reads FQNNGV. This CDR3 contains 15 residues.

V is TRBV12-3 or TRBV12-4 and J is TRBJ2-2, with 7 bases matching TRBD1. CDR3 length equals 17 residues. Unmatched junction bases numbered 6, after V lost 1 base and J lost 1 base. CDR3 nucleotide sequence: TGTGCCAGCAGTTTAGAGGCCCGGGACAGGAACACCGGGGAGCTGTTTTTT. As protein: CASSLEARDRNTGELFF.

The chain links TRBV28 to TRBJ1-5; D gene unclear. Trimming took off 5 bases at V and 2 bases at J, with 13 bases between the two ends. Germline CDR1 MDHEN, CDR2 SYDVKM. The CDR3 has 15 residues. This chain's CDR3 is CASSPAAAGNQPQHF. In nucleotides, the CDR3 is TGTGCCAGCAGTCCCGCGGCAGCCGGCAATCAGCCCCAGCATTTT.

The chain joins TRBV4-3 to TRBJ1-2; TRBD1 is a possible D gene (5 bases). Germline lookup yields CDR1 LGHNA and CDR2 YSLEER. Trimming shortened V by 4 bases and J by 8 bases, and 17 bases separated the two germline ends. CDR3 length equals 14 residues. CDR3 nucleotide sequence: TGCGCCAGCAGCCCGGGACGGGGCATTTTAGGCTACACCTTC. Translating gives CASSPGRGILGYTF.

J is TRBJ1-2 and V is TRBV19; 8 bases map to TRBD1. V gave up 4 bases and J gave up 4 bases; unmatched junction bases: 8. There are 15 residues in the CDR3. Germline-derived CDR1 and CDR2 are LNHDA and SQIVND (reference sequence). CDR3 sequence: CASSTDRELTYGYTF. The CDR3 nucleotides read TGTGCCAGTAGTACGGACAGGGAGTTAACCTATGGCTACACCTTC.

This clonotype was counted a few times. V is TRBV28 and J is TRBJ2-7, with 8 bases that match TRBD2. The CDR3 extends over 16 amino acids. Germline CDR1 reads MDHEN; CDR2 reads SYDVKM. Trimming took 2 bases from V and 0 from J; bases not matched to a gene: 6. CDR3 DNA sequence: TGTGCCAGCAGTTTACCATCTAGCGGGTTCTCCTACGAGCAGTACTTC. As protein: CASSLPSSGFSYEQYF.

The J gene is TRBJ1-2, the V gene TRBV6-5; 8 bases are a match to TRBD1. With V trimmed by 4 bases and J by 5 bases, 12 bases remained unmatched. Per germline, CDR1 MNHEY and CDR2 SVGAGI. CDR3 length: 16 amino acids. The CDR3 nucleotides read TGTGCCAGCAGTTGGGACCCCGGACAGGGCTTATATGGCTACACCTTC. It translates to CASSWDPGQGLYGYTF.